Included here is one T cell receptor (beta chain) sequence, with context. Per the study methods: Researchers report that nucleated cell counts were estimated from reference gene primer amplification. Here immunoSEQ multiplex PCR was the method, and the copy in TCRdb shows in-frame clones only, minus some. The V and J calls and clone size are taken from that table; D and trimming were inferred from the DNA. The data contain 200,000 to 300,000 clones, roughly 84% of them seen just once; the ten biggest clones take up 27%. This sample is part of a study of blood T cell repertoires in COVID-19. Study as a whole: PBMCs, B-cell-depleted T cells, or T cells provided the cDNA or gDNA that made up the material.

The sequence derives from a man aged 35 to 55 with acute or convalescent COVID-19. Sequenced input: peripheral blood.

CDR3 coding DNA: TGTGCCAGCAGCCTACACGGAGTCTCTGAAGCTTTCTTT. Residues: CASSLHGVSEAFF. The V call is TRBV12-3 or TRBV12-4, the J call TRBJ1-1; no clear D. This CDR3 comprises 13 residues. The V gene lost 6 bases and the J gene lost 6 bases, with 14 bases spanning the gap.